Each of the 29 T cell receptor beta chains below was sequenced from the same sample in a study of T cells after yellow fever vaccination (dated by TCRdb to the late 2010s). Libraries came from 5' RACE. Sequenced on an Illumina NovaSeq 6000. The public reads were reanalyzed by TCRdb: fastp trimming at Q25, MiXCR alignment, in-frame beta chains only. Identical CDR3 protein sequences are pooled into one entry, listed with their most common genes and DNA. This sample gives some 300,000 distinct CDR3 sequences in total; 8.7% of them show up just once. In total, the top ten clones hold about 3.7% of the sample. Taken with the paper, the label for treatment or condition translates to: live attenuated yellow fever vaccine strain. The source material was CD4+ T cells sorted from PBMCs, sampled 5 days after the yellow fever booster vaccination. The receptors were gathered from a man between 18 and 29 years old who received the YFV17D yellow fever vaccine.

The rearrangement uses TRBV25-1 and TRBJ1-2; a possible D gene is TRBD1 (5 bases). The CDR3 has 11 residues. The V end lost 8 bases, the J end lost 8 bases, and 12 bases lay between the germline ends. The germline CDR1 and CDR2 sequences are MGHDK and SYGVNS. This CDR3 is CASWDLGGYTF. The CDR3 bases are TGTGCCAGCTGGGACCTCGGGGGCTACACCTTC.

This clonotype was counted a few times. This sequence joins TRBV3-1 and TRBJ2-3, with D hard to call. Germline CDR1 reads LGHDT; CDR2 reads YNNKEL (reference sequence). The CDR3 runs 17 residues. Trimming took off 3 bases at V and 3 bases at J, with 19 bases between the two ends. The DNA for the CDR3 is TGTGCCAGCAGCCATGCCGGAAGGATTCCAGGAACAGATACGCAGTATTTT. This encodes CASSHAGRIPGTDTQYF.

The table lists this clonotype with a few counts. CDR3: CASTQQSDSNQPQHF. DNA for the CDR3: TGTGCCAGCACTCAACAGTCTGATAGCAATCAGCCCCAGCATTTT. The genes are TRBV12-3 or TRBV12-4 and TRBJ1-5; D unclear. The V end was cut by 7 bases, the J end by 0 bases, with 13 bases between. The CDR3 runs to 15 residues.

The rearrangement joins TRBV11-2 to TRBJ2-3; no clear D gene. This CDR3 comprises 14 residues. Germline V lookup: CDR1 SGHAT, CDR2 FQNNGV. V shed 0 bases and J shed 8 bases, with 12 bases lying between them. The CDR3 spells CASSLEVGAGTQYF. The DNA for the CDR3 is TGTGCCAGCAGCTTAGAGGTAGGCGCCGGTACGCAGTATTTT.

The sample holds a few counts of this clonotype. V is TRBV4-3 and J is TRBJ1-2; perhaps TRBD1 as D (5 bases). The germline V gene encodes CDR1 LGHNA and CDR2 YSLEER. Trimming removed 0 bases from V and 5 bases from J, with 13 bases in between. The CDR3 has 15 amino acids. CDR3: CASSQDHAGPYGYTF. CDR3 nucleotides: TGCGCCAGCAGCCAAGATCATGCAGGGCCTTATGGCTACACCTTC.

This clonotype has just a few counts. The genes are TRBV7-6 and TRBJ2-3; 12 bases agree with TRBD2. V dropped 5 bases and J dropped 5; count of bases not matched to a gene: 11. Germline CDR1 SGHVS, CDR2 FNYEAQ. CDR3 length: 17 residues. CDR3 in amino acids: CASSTLAGGGPGDTQYF. As DNA, the CDR3 is TGTGCCAGCAGCACACTAGCGGGGGGTGGCCCGGGAGATACGCAGTATTTT.

In this sample, this clonotype turned up a few times. J is TRBJ1-6 and V is TRBV27; D gene ambiguous. V was shortened by 5 bases and J by 4 bases, with 9 bases between the two germline ends. This CDR3 has 14 residues. Germline V gene lookup returns CDR1 MNHEY and CDR2 SMNVEV (reference sequence). CDR3 in amino acids: CASSEGFYNSPLHF. CDR3 coding DNA: TGTGCCAGCAGTGAGGGTTTTTATAATTCACCCCTCCACTTT.

This clonotype was seen more than once but under ten times. The chain links TRBV27 to TRBJ1-3, with D uncertain. Trimming shortened V by 2 bases and J by 4 bases, and 15 bases separated the two germline ends. The CDR3 is made up of 16 amino acids. Germline CDR1 reads MNHEY; CDR2 reads SMNVEV (reference sequence). CDR3 region: CASSLEYRVGGNTIYF. As DNA, the CDR3 is TGTGCCAGCAGTTTAGAGTATCGGGTGGGAGGAAACACCATATATTTT.

This clonotype has only a few counts. This rearrangement joins TRBV2 to TRBJ2-7; the match to TRBD2 covers 10 bases. V lost 7 bases, J lost 2 bases, and 5 bases stayed unmatched. Germline CDR1 is SNHLY and CDR2 is FYNNEI. The CDR3 length is 14 residues. The DNA of the CDR3 is TGTGCCAGCAAGTCTAGCGGGGGAACCTACGAGCAGTACTTC. It encodes CASKSSGGTYEQYF.

This clonotype was counted only a few times. The J gene is TRBJ2-5, the V gene TRBV29-1, with 12 bases lining up with TRBD2. V was pared by 6 bases and J by 3 bases, with 5 bases of the junction left unmatched. From germline, CDR1 is SQVTM and CDR2 ANQGSEA. The CDR3 has 14 residues. The CDR3 loop reads CSVVRLAGEETQYF. CDR3 coding DNA: TGCAGCGTCGTACGACTAGCGGGGGAAGAGACCCAGTACTTC.

The genes are TRBV2 and TRBJ2-5; D remains unclear. Trimming removed 4 bases from V and 14 bases from J, with 20 bases in between. The germline CDR1 and CDR2 sequences are SNHLY and FYNNEI. CDR3 size: 13 residues. The CDR3 DNA reads as TGTGCCAGCAGTGGTAGCAAGCAAGAGACCCTCTACTTC. Its protein is CASSGSKQETLYF.

The gene calls are TRBV29-1 and TRBJ2-5, with D hard to call. The V gene's germline CDR1 is SQVTM and CDR2 ANQGSEA. The CDR3 is made up of 13 amino acids. V was cut by 3 bases and J by 5 bases, with 13 bases left in between. The CDR3 region is CSVDTTVGETQYF. For the CDR3, the DNA is TGCAGCGTTGATACTACGGTCGGGGAGACCCAGTACTTC.

This chain connects TRBV19 to TRBJ1-2; the D gene is possibly TRBD1 (6 bases). The V end lost 3 bases, the J end lost 7 bases, and 12 bases lay between the germline ends. CDR1 LNHDA and CDR2 SQIVND come from the germline V gene (reference sequence). CDR3 length equals 13 residues. The CDR3 is CASSIRGGGGYTF. The CDR3 DNA reads as TGTGCCAGTAGTATCAGGGGAGGTGGTGGCTACACCTTC.

This clonotype was counted between two and nine times. V and J are TRBV5-1 and TRBJ2-3; no definite D call. Trimming took 2 bases from V and 1 from J, leaving 17 bases between them. The CDR3 is made up of 17 amino acids. Germline assignment: CDR1 SGHRS and CDR2 YFSETQ. The CDR3 DNA sequence: TGCGCCAGCAGCTTTCAAGGGCCCCCGACGGGCACAGATACGCAGTATTTT. As protein: CASSFQGPPTGTDTQYF. Looking up the rest from reference TRBV5-1 and TRBJ2-3 gives the full variable domain: KAGVTQTPRYLIKTRGQQVTLSCSPISGHRSVSWYQQTPGQGLQFLFEYFSETQRNKGNFPGRFSGRQFSNSRSEMNVSTLELGDSALYLCASSFQGPPTGTDTQYFGPGTRLTVL.

This sequence joins TRBV24-1 and TRBJ2-5; the D gene is possibly TRBD2 (6 bases). The CDR3 spans 17 residues. V was trimmed by 4 bases and J by 0 bases, leaving 17 bases between them. Germline CDR1 is KGHDR and CDR2 is SFDVKD. The CDR3 coding sequence is TGTGCCACCAGTGACTTACGGGGGACGGGCAACCAAGAGACCCAGTACTTC. Amino acid sequence: CATSDLRGTGNQETQYF.

V gene TRBV4-2 combines with J gene TRBJ2-3; 8 bases line up with TRBD1. V lost 6 bases, J lost 4 bases, and 6 bases stayed unmatched. The CDR3 has 14 amino acids. Germline V CDR1 and CDR2: LGHNA, YNFKEQ. CDR3: CASRQGAPPDTQYF. Written as DNA, the CDR3 is TGTGCCAGCAGGCAGGGGGCCCCACCAGATACGCAGTATTTT.

The chain employs TRBV18 and TRBJ1-1; the D gene is possibly TRBD1 (6 bases). CDR3 length: 14 amino acids. Germline lookup yields CDR1 KGHSH and CDR2 LQKENI. V was cut by 0 bases and J by 5 bases, with 10 bases left in between. CDR3 amino acids: CASSPPWGRTEAFF. CDR3 nucleotides: TGTGCCAGCTCACCACCGTGGGGGCGGACTGAAGCTTTCTTT.

This clonotype was seen more than once but under ten times. The rearrangement joins TRBV10-2 to TRBJ2-7; no firm D call. V was pared by 4 bases and J by 7 bases, with 11 bases between. Germline CDR1 and CDR2: WSHSY and SAAADI. The CDR3 covers 12 residues. The CDR3 coding sequence is TGCGCCAGCAGTGGTAGCTATGCTGAGCAGTACGTC. The encoded protein is CASSGSYAEQYV.

This clonotype was observed a few times. The V gene is TRBV9, the J gene TRBJ2-3; 9 nucleotides match TRBD1. V lost 4 bases to trimming and J lost 3 bases; unmatched junction nucleotides: 6. The CDR3 totals 15 residues. Germline V gene data show CDR1 as SGDLS and CDR2 as YYNGEE. Here the CDR3 reads CASSPTGTGTDTQYF. DNA for the CDR3: TGTGCCAGCAGCCCAACCGGGACAGGGACAGATACGCAGTATTTT.

This clonotype was recorded a few times. In nucleotides, the CDR3 is TGTGCCAGCAGGAAGGGGACAGGGGCGCTTTCGGGCGAGCAGTACTTC. Translated: CASRKGTGALSGEQYF. The J gene is TRBJ2-7, the V gene TRBV6-1; TRBD1 matches at 10 bases. The CDR3 spans 16 residues. Trimming took 6 bases from V and 6 from J; bases not matched to a gene: 14. CDR1 is MNHNS and CDR2 is SASEGT in the germline V gene.

Ten or more counts support this clonotype. This chain connects TRBV6-1 to TRBJ2-7; no definite D call. Trimming stripped 1 base from V and 0 bases from J, with 7 bases between. Germline values: CDR1 MNHNS, CDR2 SASEGT. This CDR3 is 14 amino acids long. The CDR3 DNA is TGTGCCAGCAGTGAAGTACGAAGCTCCTACGAGCAGTACTTC. It encodes CASSEVRSSYEQYF.

This sequence joins TRBV3-1 and TRBJ2-6; D unresolved. The germline V and J ends were trimmed by 1 base and 0 bases, with 4 bases remaining between them. This CDR3 contains 15 residues. The germline V gene encodes CDR1 LGHDT and CDR2 YNNKEL (reference sequence). The CDR3 DNA reads TGTGCCAGCAGCCAAGCGATCTCTGGGGCCAACGTCCTGACTTTC. Translating it yields CASSQAISGANVLTF. Together with reference TRBV3-1 and TRBJ2-6, the CDR3 gives the full variable domain: DTAVSQTPKYLVTQMGNDKSIKCEQNLGHDTMYWYKQDSKKFLKIMFSYNNKELIINETVPNRFSPKSPDKAHLNLHINSLELGDSAVYFCASSQAISGANVLTFGAGSRLTVL.

V gene TRBV5-1 combines with J gene TRBJ1-3; 8 positions match TRBD1. The CDR3 sequence is 15 residues long. The V and J ends lost 5 bases and 4 bases, in that order; junction bases with no gene match: 8. CDR1 SGHRS and CDR2 YFSETQ come from the germline V gene. In DNA form, the CDR3 reads TGCGCCAGCAGGCCGGTCGGGACAGGAGGAAACACCATATATTTT. Protein sequence: CASRPVGTGGNTIYF.

This clonotype has a count of ten or more. The chain is built from TRBV7-2 and TRBJ1-3; D not resolved. The V gene's germline CDR1 is SGHTA and CDR2 FQGNSA. This CDR3 region has 15 residues. Trimming stripped 2 bases from V and 2 bases from J, with 10 bases between. The CDR3 here is CASSLRGGTGNTIYF. CDR3 nucleotide sequence: TGTGCCAGCAGCTTACGCGGTGGAACTGGAAACACCATATATTTT. Looking up the rest from reference TRBV7-2 and TRBJ1-3 gives the full variable domain: GAGVSQSPSNKVTEKGKDVELRCDPISGHTALYWYRQSLGQGLEFLIYFQGNSAPDKSGLPSDRFSAERTGGSVSTLTIQRTQQEDSAVYLCASSLRGGTGNTIYFGEGSWLTVV.

This clonotype was detected only a few times. This rearrangement joins TRBV6-1 to TRBJ2-7; D unclear. V was cut by 6 bases and J by 6 bases, with 12 bases left in between. The CDR3 has 12 residues. Germline-derived CDR1 and CDR2 are MNHNS and SASEGT. CDR3 sequence reads: CASSARRSEQYF. The CDR3 DNA reads as TGTGCCAGCAGCGCCAGAAGGAGCGAGCAGTACTTC.

This clonotype was counted only a few times. V is TRBV3-1 and J is TRBJ2-7; 7 bases align to TRBD2. After removal of 4 bases from V and 7 bases from J, the junction contained 7 bases not matched to a gene. The CDR3 is made up of 13 amino acids. The germline V gene has CDR1 LGHDT and CDR2 YNNKEL (reference sequence). The CDR3 reads CASSPSTSREQYF. The CDR3, as DNA: TGTGCCAGCAGCCCTTCGACTAGCCGGGAGCAGTACTTC.

V and J are TRBV7-9 and TRBJ1-2; no definite D call. V was cut by 2 bases and J by 0 bases, with 7 bases left in between. Per germline, CDR1 SEHNR and CDR2 FQNEAQ (reference sequence). CDR3 length: 14 amino acids. CDR3 sequence reads: CASSLSATNYGYTF. The CDR3 nucleotides are TGTGCCAGCAGCTTAAGTGCCACTAACTATGGCTACACCTTC.

This clonotype occurred many times. The chain links TRBV6-5 to TRBJ2-2; tentatively, D is TRBD2 (7 bases). CDR3 length: 14 amino acids. Germline V gene lookup returns CDR1 MNHEY and CDR2 SVGAGI. With 6 bases removed from V and 4 bases from J, the gap between germline ends came to 12 bases. CDR3 sequence reads: CASRAGQLTGELFF. The CDR3 region has the DNA TGTGCCAGCAGAGCGGGACAACTCACCGGGGAGCTGTTTTTT.

V and J are TRBV5-1 and TRBJ2-5; D is undetermined. Trimming cost V 0 bases and J 5 bases, with 11 bases left between them. The CDR3 spans 14 residues. Germline assignment: CDR1 SGHRS and CDR2 YFSETQ. As DNA, the CDR3 is TGCGCCAGCAGCTTGGCCATGCTAGTCGAGACCCAGTACTTC. Translated: CASSLAMLVETQYF. The whole variable domain, filled in from reference TRBV5-1 and TRBJ2-5, reads KAGVTQTPRYLIKTRGQQVTLSCSPISGHRSVSWYQQTPGQGLQFLFEYFSETQRNKGNFPGRFSGRQFSNSRSEMNVSTLELGDSALYLCASSLAMLVETQYFGPGTRLLVL.